This T cell receptor (beta chain) is drawn from a study of monozygotic twins with inflammatory bowel disease. Study-wide points: Resolution of different T cell subtypes was not achieved. With others, IBD patients shared fewer clonotypes than healthy twins did, especially with disease activity. A single strong clonotype or signal linked to IBD was not supported.

There are 16 residues in the CDR3. CDR1 and CDR2 from the germline V gene are SEHNR and FQNEAQ (reference sequence). With the 5' RACE reads reprocessed, TCRdb shows one record per CDR3 protein and no DNA. The table lists around 210,000 distinct CDR3 sequences, with around 7.6% in the top ten. With respect to this clonotype: Its specificity is not known.

The rearrangement uses TRBV7-9 and TRBJ2-3; the TRBD1 assignment by TCRdb is unverifiable without DNA. Sequencing input: blood. The clonotype was recovered from a human donor with ulcerative colitis or Crohn's disease, or a healthy co-twin of an affected twin (not recorded which). This CDR3 is CASSSPRTASTDTQYF.